The entry below describes one T cell receptor (beta chain). Its specificity is unknown. This sample is part of a study of T cells after yellow fever vaccination. As for the study in general: Preparation of the low-cell-number fractions used SMART-Seq v4 Ultra Low Input.

General observations from the study: The study re-detected most primary-vaccination clones after the booster (approximately 96% CD4, approximately 87% CD8). Clonotypes found in both CD4 and CD8 compartments made up a small share. Weaker overall was a secondary response that nonetheless peaked faster, on day 5 versus 15.

V shed 1 base, J shed 5 bases, and the junction held 5 bases outside the gene matches. CDR3 length: 18 amino acids. TCRdb reprocessed the 5' RACE reads with MiXCR, giving one entry per CDR3 protein. The repertoire holds 500,000 to 650,000 distinct CDR3 sequences, with 12% as singletons. This receptor was obtained from a man aged 25-45 years who received the YFV17D yellow fever vaccine. The sample here was PBMCs, taken on the day of the yellow fever booster vaccination. The V call is TRBV12-3 or TRBV12-4, the J call TRBJ2-2, with TRBD2 identical over 15 bases. The CDR3 DNA reads as TGTGCCAGCAGTTTAGTTTGGACTAGCGGGAGGGGGACCGGGGAGCTGTTTTTT. It yields the protein CASSLVWTSGRGTGELFF.